This paragraph reports one TCR beta chain. This may arise from a read error, as a much more abundant clone is one base away. This record comes from a study of tumor and adjacent non-tumor tissue in lung cancer. No cell sorting was done before RNA was extracted from the tissue. TCRbeta libraries were built with three rounds of nested PCR, modified from ARM-PCR. TCRdb ran MiXCR on the multiplex PCR reads and lists one entry per CDR3 protein. The sample yields over 130,000 distinct CDR3 sequences, around two thirds seen once. The V segment lost 6 bases and the J segment 6 bases; nucleotides outside the gene matches: 17. The CDR3 sequence is 16 residues long. CDR1 is SQVTM and CDR2 is ANQGSEA in the germline V gene.

V is TRBV29-1 and J is TRBJ2-1, with 7 positions matching TRBD1. Sequencing input: lung tumor tissue. The receptor was isolated from a man in his 60s with small cell lung cancer. The CDR3 nucleotides read TGCAGCGTACAGACCGACAGGGACGCGGCCTTCAATGAGCAGTTCTTC. Translation: CSVQTDRDAAFNEQFF.